This is a list of T cell receptor beta chains from one sample in a study of beta chain features in type 1 diabetes. Measured with immunoSEQ multiplex PCR; TCRdb has only the in-frame clones, and not every one. The sample has 500,000 to 700,000 clones; around 16% are singletons. The sample comprised naive CD4+ T cells from blood. The source is a man between 18 and 29 years old in good health. CDR3s include the opening cysteine and the closing phenylalanine or tryptophan. D genes are given only for firm matches. Only some rows state a clone size, as once, few, many or a class for expanded clones.

>TRBV28|TRBD1|NA|TRBJ2-1
CASIGQGKGYNEQFF
TGTGCCAGCATCGGACAGGGGAAAGGGTACAATGAGCAGTTCTTC
>TRBV5-1|TRBD1|few|TRBJ2-3
CASSVTGTDSDTQYF
TGCGCCAGCAGCGTAACCGGGACAGACTCAGATACGCAGTATTTT
>TRBV15|NA|few|TRBJ2-5
CATSRDEQGRGTQYF
TGTGCCACCAGCAGAGATGAACAGGGCAGGGGGACCCAGTACTTC
>TRBV28|NA|NA|TRBJ2-2
CASRGRGNTGELFF
TGTGCCAGCAGGGGGCGGGGGAACACCGGGGAGCTGTTTTTT
>TRBV2|TRBD1|few|TRBJ1-2
CASTLERGGRGYTF
TGTGCCAGCACCCTCGAACGAGGGGGCAGGGGCTACACCTTC
>TRBV7-2|TRBD1|few|TRBJ2-5
CASSGQTGGGETQYF
TGTGCCAGCAGTGGACAAACAGGGGGCGGAGAGACCCAGTACTTC
>TRBV28|NA|few|TRBJ2-3
CASSPAGGTDTQYF
TGTGCCAGCAGTCCGGCAGGGGGGACAGATACGCAGTATTTT
>TRBV7-2|TRBD1|NA|TRBJ1-1
CASSLAGDRVRTEAFF
TGTGCCAGCAGCTTAGCGGGGGACAGGGTTCGGACTGAAGCTTTCTTT
>TRBV19|NA|few|TRBJ1-1
CASSIGGGRTEAFF
TGTGCCAGTAGTATAGGAGGGGGAAGGACTGAAGCTTTCTTT
>TRBV7-2|NA|few|TRBJ2-1
CASSSRTSPASYNEQFF
TGTGCCAGCAGCTCCCGGACATCTCCTGCCTCCTACAATGAGCAGTTCTTC
>TRBV7-9|TRBD2|NA|TRBJ2-5
CASSFPPGTSGGLETQYF
TGTGCCAGCAGCTTCCCCCCCGGGACTAGCGGGGGGTTAGAGACCCAGTACTTC
>TRBV7-3|NA|NA|TRBJ1-5
CASSLKGGQPQHF
TGTGCCAGCAGTCTAAAGGGGGGACAGCCCCAGCATTTT
>TRBV28|NA|few|TRBJ1-2
CASSLGSRGHYGYTF
TGTGCCAGCAGTTTGGGGTCGAGGGGCCACTATGGCTACACCTTC
>TRBV28|TRBD1|NA|TRBJ1-1
CASRRQGIMNTEAFF
TGTGCCAGCAGGCGACAGGGGATAATGAACACTGAAGCTTTCTTT
>TRBV10-3|TRBD1|NA|TRBJ1-5
CASRRDRAPAFSNQPQHF
TGTGCCAGCAGACGAGACAGGGCCCCGGCTTTTAGCAATCAGCCCCAGCATTTT
>TRBV30|TRBD1|few|TRBJ2-7
CAWGQAREQYF
TGTGCCTGGGGACAGGCGCGAGAGCAGTACTTC
>TRBV18|NA|NA|TRBJ1-1
CASSPKGLDTEAFF
TGTGCCAGCTCACCAAAGGGGTTGGACACTGAAGCTTTCTTT
>TRBV15|TRBD1|NA|TRBJ1-2
CATSRDLGTGGYTF
TGTGCCACCAGCAGAGATCTGGGGACAGGAGGCTACACCTTC
>TRBV27|TRBD2|NA|TRBJ2-7
CASSLKASGRARPYEQYF
TGTGCCAGCAGTTTAAAGGCTAGCGGGAGGGCCCGGCCCTACGAGCAGTACTTC
>TRBV28|TRBD2|many|TRBJ2-5
CASTRAGAQETQYF
TGTGCCAGCACTAGGGCGGGAGCCCAAGAGACCCAGTACTTC
>TRBV7-9|NA|few|TRBJ2-7
CASSQQTGAGEQYF
TGTGCCAGCAGTCAACAGACCGGGGCAGGGGAGCAGTACTTC
>TRBV9|NA|few|TRBJ2-1
CASSVDVLNEQFF
TGTGCCAGCAGCGTAGATGTACTCAATGAGCAGTTCTTC
>TRBV9|NA|NA|TRBJ1-1
CASSVEIRGDVAEAFF
TGTGCCAGCAGCGTAGAGATACGAGGGGACGTGGCTGAAGCTTTCTTT
>TRBV14|NA|few|TRBJ2-3
CASRPLGGMTDTQYF
TGTGCCAGCAGACCTTTGGGAGGAATGACAGATACGCAGTATTTT
>TRBV11-2|NA|NA|TRBJ1-2
CASSLLRSHYGYTF
TGTGCCAGCAGCTTACTGCGGTCCCACTATGGCTACACCTTC
>TRBV19|TRBD2|NA|TRBJ2-7
CASRPTSGSRYEQYF
TGTGCCAGTAGACCCACTAGCGGGAGTAGGTACGAGCAGTACTTC
>TRBV9|NA|few|TRBJ2-5
CASSVGQQPETQYF
TGTGCCAGCAGCGTAGGTCAACAGCCTGAGACCCAGTACTTC
>TRBV28|TRBD2|NA|TRBJ2-1
CASGLAGGTSYNEQFF
TGTGCCAGCGGACTAGCGGGGGGAACTTCCTACAATGAGCAGTTCTTC
>TRBV7-2|NA|few|TRBJ2-1
CASSLEGEQFF
TGTGCCAGCAGCTTAGAAGGGGAGCAGTTCTTC
>TRBV16|NA|few|TRBJ2-2
CASSQTDTGELFF
TGTGCCAGCAGCCAAACAGACACCGGGGAGCTGTTTTTT
>TRBV27|NA|few|TRBJ2-7
CASSLPGDDEQYF
TGTGCCAGCAGTTTACCGGGGGACGACGAGCAGTACTTC
>TRBV28|NA|NA|TRBJ2-7
CASSLVPIEQYF
TGTGCCAGCAGTTTAGTACCAATCGAGCAGTACTTC
>TRBV29-1|NA|NA|TRBJ2-7
CSVSDGSIYEQYF
TGCAGCGTTTCGGACGGTTCTATTTACGAGCAGTACTTC
>TRBV10-3|NA|few|TRBJ1-4
CAISGSDSPNEKLFF
TGTGCCATCAGTGGATCGGACAGTCCTAATGAAAAACTGTTTTTT
>TRBV5-1|TRBD2|NA|TRBJ2-1
CASSLDGGAGEQFF
TGCGCCAGCAGCTTGGACGGGGGGGCCGGTGAGCAGTTCTTC
>TRBV10-3|TRBD1|NA|TRBJ1-1
CAIRSSTGARSTEAFF
TGTGCCATCAGGAGTTCTACAGGGGCGAGGTCGACTGAAGCTTTCTTT
>TRBV15|NA|NA|TRBJ2-5
CATSRGGRETQYF
TGTGCCACCAGCAGAGGAGGGAGGGAGACCCAGTACTTC
>TRBV19|TRBD2|few|TRBJ2-7
CASSLPGLHYEQYF
TGTGCCAGTAGCCTCCCGGGACTACACTACGAGCAGTACTTC
>TRBV7-9|TRBD1|NA|TRBJ1-2
CASSSAVGTVANGYTF
TGTGCCAGCAGCTCCGCAGTGGGGACAGTTGCAAATGGCTACACCTTC
>TRBV10-3|NA|NA|TRBJ1-2
CAISDQTAYGYTF
TGTGCCATCAGTGACCAGACGGCGTATGGCTACACCTTC
>TRBV10-3|TRBD2|NA|TRBJ2-3
CAISVSSGARTDTQYF
TGTGCCATCAGTGTAAGTAGCGGGGCTCGCACAGATACGCAGTATTTT
>TRBV7-2|TRBD2|NA|TRBJ2-2
CASSRLAGGYTGELFF
TGTGCCAGCAGCCGACTAGCGGGGGGCTACACCGGGGAGCTGTTTTTT
>TRBV13|NA|many|TRBJ2-3
CASSASGRTDTQYF
TGTGCCAGCAGCGCAAGCGGGCGCACAGATACGCAGTATTTT
>TRBV6-6|NA|NA|TRBJ2-7
CASSYAGVRSYEQYF
TGTGCCAGCAGTTACGCCGGGGTCCGCTCCTACGAGCAGTACTTC
>TRBV28|NA|few|TRBJ2-2
CASSLAGVGTGELFF
TGTGCCAGCAGTTTAGCCGGGGTTGGCACCGGGGAGCTGTTTTTT
>TRBV9|NA|few|TRBJ1-3
CASQAGLVGNTIYF
TGTGCCTCCCAGGCGGGACTAGTTGGAAACACCATATATTTT
>TRBV7-2|TRBD1|NA|TRBJ1-1
CASSLVATGNRRTEAFF
TGTGCCAGCAGCCTAGTGGCGACAGGGAACAGGAGGACTGAAGCTTTCTTT
>TRBV7-2|NA|few|TRBJ2-7
CASSFSGSYEQYF
TGTGCCAGCAGCTTTTCCGGGAGCTACGAGCAGTACTTC
>TRBV5-4|NA|NA|TRBJ2-7
CASSLGQDYEQYF
TGTGCCAGCAGCTTGGGACAGGACTACGAGCAGTACTTC
>TRBV28|TRBD1|NA|TRBJ2-1
CASSFIDRGDNEQFF
TGTGCCAGCAGTTTCATTGACAGGGGGGACAATGAGCAGTTCTTC
>TRBV4-1|NA|once|TRBJ1-5
CASSQDGVSNQPQHF
TGCGCCAGCAGCCAAGATGGGGTCAGCAATCAGCCCCAGCATTTT
>TRBV15|TRBD1|NA|TRBJ1-4
CATSRENRGNEKLFF
TGTGCCACCAGCAGAGAGAACAGGGGAAATGAAAAACTGTTTTTT
>TRBV7-2|NA|once|TRBJ2-5
CASSLWRGEQETQYF
TGTGCCAGCAGCTTGTGGAGGGGGGAACAAGAGACCCAGTACTTC
>TRBV30|TRBD1|NA|TRBJ2-7
CAWSSVAGGYEQYF
TGTGCCTGGAGCTCAGTTGCAGGGGGCTACGAGCAGTACTTC
>TRBV27|TRBD1|few|TRBJ1-2
CASSQRTGQGYTF
TGTGCCAGCAGTCAGCGGACAGGGCAGGGCTACACCTTC